This TCR beta chain was profiled in a study of OX40 agonist ivuxolimab in advanced cancers. Here immunoSEQ multiplex PCR was the method, and the copy in TCRdb shows in-frame clones only, minus some. Among 20,000 to 25,000 clones listed, approximately 70% were seen once. The study, taken as a whole, reports: Expansion of clones was among the lowest in partial responders at 0.1-3.0 mg/kg. Certain nonresponders likewise exhibited a low normalized T-cell clonal expansion. Averaged across samples, CD8+ T cells carried more expanded clones than CD4+ did.

As concerns this clone: Its antigen remains unknown.

This TCR was sampled from an adult with an advanced solid tumor such as melanoma, head and neck, liver or kidney cancer. The sequenced sample was CD4+ or CD8+ T cells sorted from blood, obtained in a trial of the OX40 agonist ivuxolimab.

CDR3 protein: CASLEDSLLTGELFF. The CDR3 DNA reads TGTGCCAGTTTGGAGGACAGCCTACTCACCGGGGAGCTGTTTTTT. The V call is TRBV7-6, the J call TRBJ2-2, with D perhaps matching TRBD1 (6 bases). Germline CDR1 is SGHVS and CDR2 is FNYEAQ. The CDR3 is made up of 15 amino acids. Trimming took 9 bases from V and 4 from J, leaving 18 bases between them.